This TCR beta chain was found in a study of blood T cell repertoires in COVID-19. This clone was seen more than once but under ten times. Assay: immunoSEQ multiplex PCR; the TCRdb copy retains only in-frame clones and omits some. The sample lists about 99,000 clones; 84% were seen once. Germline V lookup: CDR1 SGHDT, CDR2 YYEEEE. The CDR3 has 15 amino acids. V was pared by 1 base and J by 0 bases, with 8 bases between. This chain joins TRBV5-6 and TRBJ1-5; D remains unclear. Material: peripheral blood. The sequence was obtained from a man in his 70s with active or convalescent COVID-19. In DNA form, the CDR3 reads TGTGCCAGCAGCTTGTGGGCCTATAGCAATCAGCCCCAGCATTTT. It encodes CASSLWAYSNQPQHF.